These 5 T cell receptor beta chains came from one sample sequenced in a study of radiotherapy plus CTLA-4 blockade in lung cancer (dated 2018 in TCRdb). Libraries came from the immunoSEQ multiplex PCR assay. Entries here come from immuneACCESS through TCRdb and include only in-frame sequences with V and J called. Some clones fail to appear in such tables; in the studies checked, an unresolved V gene covers under half of the shortfall, and the cause of the remainder is unknown. This sample is represented by roughly 14,000 clones; around 87% of them were singletons. Around 15% of the sample is held by the ten biggest clonotypes. This material consisted of peripheral blood, taken from a patient treated with radiotherapy plus ipilimumab. The receptors come from a human donor with non-small cell lung cancer that progressed on radiotherapy plus ipilimumab. Some clones in this sample may be carry-over from other donors' samples.

The chain uses TRBV7-6 and TRBJ1-3; D ambiguous. CDR1 SGHVS and CDR2 FNYEAQ come from the germline V gene. Trimming stripped 5 bases from V and 1 base from J, with 6 bases between. The CDR3 spans 13 residues. The CDR3 DNA sequence: TGTGCCAGCAGCCAATTGTCTGGAAACACCATATATTTT. The encoded protein is CASSQLSGNTIYF.

V gene TRBV9 combines with J gene TRBJ2-2; TRBD1 aligns across 9 bases. V shed 2 bases and J 5 bases; nucleotides not matched to a gene: 10. CDR1 is SGDLS, CDR2 YYNGEE, per germline. This CDR3 contains 17 residues. CDR3: CASSVRDNRGRTGELFF. The CDR3 DNA follows: TGTGCCAGCAGCGTCAGGGATAACAGGGGGCGTACCGGGGAGCTGTTTTTT.

This sequence joins TRBV9 and TRBJ2-5, with TRBD2 as a possible D gene (6 bases). There are 15 residues in the CDR3. Germline loops: CDR1 SGDLS, CDR2 YYNGEE. The germline V and J ends were trimmed by 3 bases and 5 bases, with 17 bases remaining between them. CDR3 bases: TGTGCCAGCAGCGGCCCTCTCGGGAGCGGGGAGACCCAGTACTTC. Its protein is CASSGPLGSGETQYF.

This clone turned up a few times. This chain links TRBV6-5 with TRBJ2-7, with D perhaps matching TRBD2 (5 bases). This CDR3 contains 13 residues. Germline V gene lookup returns CDR1 MNHEY and CDR2 SVGAGI. V gave up 6 bases and J gave up 9 bases, with 18 bases separating them. The chain's CDR3 is CASRNPTTLLQYF. CDR3 coding DNA: TGTGCCAGCAGGAACCCGACTACCCTATTGCAGTACTTC.

A word on this clone: This sample also contains other DNA sequences that code for the same CDR3. The rearrangement joins TRBV27 to TRBJ1-1; 7 bases map to TRBD1. Germline lookup yields CDR1 MNHEY and CDR2 SMNVEV (reference sequence). The J segment lost 4 bases and the V segment lost 5 bases, leaving 7 bases of the junction unmatched. The CDR3 has 14 amino acids. The CDR3, as DNA: TGTGCCAGCAGTGACCGACAGGGAGGCACTGAAGCTTTCTTT. Amino acid sequence: CASSDRQGGTEAFF.